This T cell receptor (beta chain) was sequenced during a study of T cells after somatic rescue of genetic block. The protocol was immunoSEQ multiplex PCR, while the TCRdb copy is restricted to in-frame clones and leaves out a portion. The sample contains 70,000 or so clones, 92% of which appear only once. A single count supports this clone. The CDR3 loop spans 15 amino acids. V lost 3 bases, J lost 5 bases, and 16 bases lay in between. From germline, CDR1 is LNHDA and CDR2 SQIVND (reference sequence). The TCR comes from a man aged 40-49 years. V is TRBV19 and J is TRBJ1-2; possible D gene TRBD1, 5 bases. Sample: peripheral blood mononuclear cells (PBMCs). CDR3 in DNA: TGTGCCAGTAGTATCCCCGGGCCCCGGGGGTATGGCTACACCTTC. This codes for CASSIPGPRGYGYTF.